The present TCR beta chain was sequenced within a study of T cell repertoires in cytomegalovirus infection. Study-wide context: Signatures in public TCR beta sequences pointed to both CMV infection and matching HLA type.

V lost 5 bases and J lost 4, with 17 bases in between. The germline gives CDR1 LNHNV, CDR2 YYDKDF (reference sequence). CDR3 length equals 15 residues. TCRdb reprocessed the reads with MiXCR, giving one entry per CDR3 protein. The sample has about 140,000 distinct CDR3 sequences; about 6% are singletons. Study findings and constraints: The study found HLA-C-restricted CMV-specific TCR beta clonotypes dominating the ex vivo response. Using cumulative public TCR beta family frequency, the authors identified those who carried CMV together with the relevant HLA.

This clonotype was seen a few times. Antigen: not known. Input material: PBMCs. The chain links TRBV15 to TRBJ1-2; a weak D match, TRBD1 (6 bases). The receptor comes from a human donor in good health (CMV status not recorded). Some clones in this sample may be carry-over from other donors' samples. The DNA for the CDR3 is TGTGCCACCAGCGTGGACAGAGTGAGGTCCTATGGCTACACCTTC. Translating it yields CATSVDRVRSYGYTF.